The 31 T cell receptor beta chains in this list originate from one sample, sequenced in a study of T cell repertoires in cytomegalovirus infection. Their target antigens are unknown. Using its own MiXCR run on the reads, TCRdb lists one record per CDR3 protein. The profile shows 550,000 to 850,000 distinct CDR3 sequences, around a third of them singletons. Sequenced here: cultured PBMCs, sampled from culture after CMV antigen stimulation. The receptor source for this set is a human donor in good health (CMV status not recorded). Some clones in this sample may be carry-over from other donors' samples.

This rearrangement joins TRBV7-2 to TRBJ1-5; possible D gene TRBD1, 6 bases. The CDR3 extends over 13 amino acids. Germline V gene data show CDR1 as SGHTA and CDR2 as FQGNSA. Trimming stripped 5 bases from V and 9 bases from J, with 14 bases between. The CDR3 DNA follows: TGTGCCAGCAGCGAGGACAGTCGTCGGCCCCAGCATTTT. Translation gives CASSEDSRRPQHF.

The rearrangement joins TRBV20-1 to TRBJ2-2; TRBD2 matches 12 bases. This CDR3 has 16 amino acids. V gave up 0 bases and J gave up 10 bases; unmatched junction bases: 9. Germline V gene lookup returns CDR1 DFQATT and CDR2 SNEGSKA (reference sequence). CDR3 DNA sequence: TGCAGTGCTAGAGATAAGCTAGCGGGAGGGCCCAAGGAGCTGTTTTTT. It encodes CSARDKLAGGPKELFF.

J is TRBJ2-7 and V is TRBV6-1; the D gene could be TRBD1 or TRBD2 (5 bases each). The CDR3 is made up of 14 amino acids. Per germline, CDR1 MNHNS and CDR2 SASEGT. The germline V and J ends were trimmed by 3 bases and 6 bases, with 15 bases remaining between them. The chain's CDR3 is CASSDIQGEGEQYF. The CDR3 nucleotides are TGTGCCAGCAGTGATATCCAGGGAGAAGGCGAGCAGTACTTC.

This clonotype was recorded a few times. The chain employs TRBV10-2 and TRBJ2-5, with TRBD2 matching over 7 bases. Trimming at V came to 3 bases and at J to 3 bases, leaving 7 bases not matched to a gene. Looked up from germline, CDR1 is WSHSY and CDR2 is SAAADI. This CDR3 contains 15 residues. Written as DNA, the CDR3 is TGCGCCAGCAGTGATTGGGCTAGCGGCAAAGAGACCCAGTACTTC. Protein product: CASSDWASGKETQYF.

V is TRBV19 and J is TRBJ1-3; D ambiguous. Trimming took off 7 bases at V and 4 bases at J, with 11 bases between the two ends. Germline V gene lookup returns CDR1 LNHDA and CDR2 SQIVND (reference sequence). CDR3 size: 13 residues. The DNA for the CDR3 is TGTGCCAGTACAAAGGGCCGAGGAAACACCATATATTTT. Its protein is CASTKGRGNTIYF.

The chain combines TRBV6-1 with TRBJ1-4; D is ambiguous. The ends were cut back, 3 bases at V and 10 bases at J, with 9 bases in the middle. There are 12 residues in the CDR3. Germline-derived CDR1 and CDR2 are MNHNS and SASEGT. CDR3 residues: CASSDSLRKLFF. In DNA form, the CDR3 reads TGTGCCAGCAGTGATTCCCTTAGAAAACTGTTTTTT.

This clonotype was found a few times. The chain couples TRBV6-2 or TRBV6-3 to TRBJ2-1; D unclear. The CDR3 loop spans 12 amino acids. V lost 5 bases, J lost 6 bases, and 8 bases lay in between. The germline V gene encodes CDR1 MNHEY and CDR2 SVGEGT. The CDR3 DNA is TGTGCCAGCAGTCCCCTTGCCAATGAGCAGTTCTTC. Amino acids: CASSPLANEQFF.

The chain recombines TRBV7-9 with TRBJ1-3, with no clear D. V dropped 3 bases and J dropped 0 bases, with 9 bases sitting between them. Germline V CDR1 and CDR2: SEHNR, FQNEAQ (reference sequence). This CDR3 is 15 amino acids long. The CDR3 loop is CASSLAQPSGNTIYF. The CDR3 DNA reads TGTGCCAGCAGCTTGGCACAGCCCTCTGGAAACACCATATATTTT.

With regard to this clonotype: One junction end does not reproduce the germline sequence, and a read error may be involved. The gene calls are TRBV6-5 and TRBJ2-1, with 8 bases that match TRBD1. This CDR3 has 11 amino acids. CDR1 is MNHEY, CDR2 SVGAGI, per germline. The CDR3 reads CASSSWTGSVF. CDR3 sequence (DNA): TGTGCCAGCAGTTCCTGGACAGGGTCTGTCTTC.

V usage is TRBV12-3 or TRBV12-4 and J usage is TRBJ1-4; no definite D call. The CDR3 is made up of 17 amino acids. Deletions cut 7 bases from V and 7 bases from J, with 25 bases between. The chain's CDR3 is CASNLIRRWALCEKLFF. Here the CDR3 DNA reads TGTGCCAGCAACTTAATCAGGCGGTGGGCATTATGTGAAAAACTGTTTTTT.

Turning to this clonotype: A junction boundary mismatches the germline segment, possibly from a read error. This sequence joins TRBV7-8 and TRBJ2-7, with TRBD1 identical over 7 bases. The CDR3 has 14 residues. CDR1 SGHVS and CDR2 FQNEAQ come from the germline V gene. The CDR3 sequence: CASSGTAISYEQNF. The CDR3 nucleotides read TGTGCCAGCAGCGGGACAGCGATCTCCTACGAGCAGAACTTC.

The J gene is TRBJ1-2, the V gene TRBV7-1, with D hard to call. TRBV7-1 is classed as an ORF, of uncertain function. The V end was cut by 5 bases, the J end by 6 bases, with 7 bases between. This CDR3 has 11 residues. The CDR3 nucleotides read TGTGCCAGCAGCCCGATGGATGGCTACACCTTC. Its translation: CASSPMDGYTF.

This clonotype was seen repeatedly, ten times or more. This sequence joins TRBV7-2 and TRBJ2-1; unclear D gene. The CDR3 extends over 13 amino acids. Deletions cut 5 bases from V and 10 bases from J, with 15 bases between. The germline CDR1 and CDR2 sequences are SGHTA and FQGNSA. CDR3 sequence: CASSKNPATEQFF. CDR3 sequence (DNA): TGTGCCAGCAGCAAAAACCCAGCGACCGAGCAGTTCTTC.

This chain connects TRBV19 to TRBJ2-7; TRBD1 aligns across 9 bases. V lost 3 bases and J lost 4; bases outside the gene matches: 7. CDR1 is LNHDA, CDR2 SQIVND, per germline (reference sequence). The CDR3 runs 15 residues. The CDR3, as DNA: TGTGCCAGTAGTATCACCGGGACAGGGACATACGAGCAGTACTTC. Amino acids: CASSITGTGTYEQYF.

This clonotype was counted a few times. The gene calls are TRBV7-2 and TRBJ2-5, with TRBD2 identical over 12 bases. V gave up 7 bases and J gave up 0 bases; unmatched junction bases: 6. The length of the CDR3 is 16 residues. Per germline, CDR1 SGHTA and CDR2 FQGNSA. The CDR3 DNA reads as TGTGCCAGCACCACAACTAGCGGGGGGTACCAAGAGACCCAGTACTTC. Its protein is CASTTTSGGYQETQYF. The variable domain in full, with the rest retrieved from reference TRBV7-2 and TRBJ2-5, is GAGVSQSPSNKVTEKGKDVELRCDPISGHTALYWYRQSLGQGLEFLIYFQGNSAPDKSGLPSDRFSAERTGGSVSTLTIQRTQQEDSAVYLCASTTTSGGYQETQYFGPGTRLLVL.

The chain has TRBV2 and TRBJ2-5, with D possibly called TRBD1 or TRBD2 (6 bases each). Deletions cut 4 bases from V and 5 bases from J, with 11 bases between. Germline values: CDR1 SNHLY, CDR2 FYNNEI. This CDR3 is built from 13 residues. The CDR3 here is CASSVEGEETQYF. The DNA of the CDR3 is TGTGCCAGCAGTGTGGAGGGGGAGGAGACCCAGTACTTC.

In this sample, this clonotype turned up once. The chain uses TRBV28 and TRBJ2-5, with 9 nucleotides matching TRBD2. Trimming cost V 2 bases and J 1 base; bases outside gene matches: 5. CDR3 length: 16 residues. The germline gives CDR1 MDHEN, CDR2 SYDVKM. For the CDR3, the DNA is TGTGCCAGCAGTTTAGCTAGCGGGAACTTCCAAGAGACCCAGTACTTC. Encoded protein: CASSLASGNFQETQYF.

The chain recombines TRBV7-9 with TRBJ2-1; 9 bases fit TRBD2. The V segment lost 1 base and the J segment 5 bases; nucleotides outside the gene matches: 9. The CDR3 totals 17 residues. Looked up from germline, CDR1 is SEHNR and CDR2 is FQNEAQ (reference sequence). The CDR3 bases are TGTGCCAGCAGCTTAGGGGGCGGGGGGGGGGGTGACAATGAGCAGTTCTTC. It codes for CASSLGGGGGGDNEQFF.

The rearrangement uses TRBV5-6 and TRBJ1-2, with D possibly TRBD1 on 6 matching bases. The CDR3 is 14 residues long. Germline V CDR1 and CDR2: SGHDT, YYEEEE. V gave up 4 bases and J gave up 4 bases, with 14 bases separating them. CDR3 DNA sequence: TGTGCCAGCAGCCGGCCGGACAGCAGCTATGGCTACACCTTC. Translation: CASSRPDSSYGYTF.

This clonotype was counted a few times. V is TRBV12-3 or TRBV12-4 and J is TRBJ1-3, with D unresolved. The CDR3 has 14 amino acids. V was clipped by 3 bases and J by 2 bases, with 8 bases between them. The CDR3 reads CASSLWGAGNTIYF. In DNA, the CDR3 is TGTGCCAGCAGTTTGTGGGGAGCTGGAAACACCATATATTTT.

J is TRBJ1-5 and V is TRBV20-1; D is ambiguous. The CDR3 loop spans 12 amino acids. Germline CDR1 is DFQATT and CDR2 is SNEGSKA (reference sequence). Trimming took off 3 bases at V and 5 bases at J, with 8 bases between the two ends. The CDR3 bases are TGCAGTGCTAGTCGGGTAGATCAGCCCCAGCATTTT. Encoded protein: CSASRVDQPQHF.

This clonotype was recorded at least ten times. The genes are TRBV7-2 and TRBJ1-5; maybe TRBD1 (5 bases). Germline CDR1 is SGHTA and CDR2 is FQGNSA. This CDR3 has 13 residues. Trimming left V 0 bases short and J 7 bases short, with 7 bases between. CDR3 sequence: CASSLAHRQPQHF. CDR3 sequence (DNA): TGTGCCAGCAGCTTAGCCCACAGGCAGCCCCAGCATTTT.

The chain links TRBV7-3 to TRBJ1-1; 8 bases are a match to TRBD1. Germline CDR1 is SGHTA and CDR2 is FQGTGA. J was trimmed by 6 bases and V by 4 bases; bases with no gene match: 10. This CDR3 comprises 15 residues. CDR3 DNA sequence: TGTGCCAGCAGCTCCGGACAGGGACAGGTGGCTGAAGCTTTCTTT. Translating it yields CASSSGQGQVAEAFF.

V gene TRBV2 combines with J gene TRBJ2-3, with no clear D. Trimming shortened V by 6 bases and J by 0 bases, and 13 bases separated the two germline ends. The CDR3 totals 15 residues. Germline V lookup: CDR1 SNHLY, CDR2 FYNNEI. The CDR3 reads CASSPRLSSTDTQYF. The CDR3 coding sequence is TGTGCCAGCAGCCCCCGCCTCTCTAGCACAGATACGCAGTATTTT.

In this sample, this clonotype turned up many times. The genes are TRBV28 and TRBJ1-2; 7 bases are a match to TRBD1. The CDR3 loop spans 15 amino acids. Germline trimming cut 5 bases from V and 2 bases from J; bases unmatched to any gene: 8. The germline V gene encodes CDR1 MDHEN and CDR2 SYDVKM. As DNA, the CDR3 is TGTGCCAGCAGTACCACAGGGGCGGCCAACTATGGCTACACCTTC. Translating gives CASSTTGAANYGYTF.

V usage is TRBV20-1 and J usage is TRBJ2-7, with 16 bases matching TRBD2. The germline V gene encodes CDR1 DFQATT and CDR2 SNEGSKA (reference sequence). Trimming took 6 bases from V and 2 from J; bases not matched to a gene: 10. The CDR3 has 17 amino acids. The DNA for the CDR3 is TGCAGTGCCTTCATACCGGGACTAGCGGGAGGGACCTACGAGCAGTACTTC. Translated: CSAFIPGLAGGTYEQYF.

Only a few counts were recorded for this clonotype. The V and J genes are TRBV19 and TRBJ1-5, with a weak D call TRBD1 (5 bases). The CDR3 spans 14 residues. CDR1 and CDR2 (germline): LNHDA, SQIVND (reference sequence). V was trimmed by 5 bases and J by 5 bases, leaving 13 bases between them. The CDR3 nucleotides read TGTGCCAGTAGTCTTGACAGAAACCATCAGCCCCAGCATTTT. Translating it yields CASSLDRNHQPQHF. Variable domain in full (rest from reference TRBV19 and TRBJ1-5): DGGITQSPKYLFRKEGQNVTLSCEQNLNHDAMYWYRQDPGQGLRLIYYSQIVNDFQKGDIAEGYSVSREKKESFPLTVTSAQKNPTAFYLCASSLDRNHQPQHFGDGTRLSIL.

The chain has TRBV6-1 and TRBJ2-1; D not certain. V lost 0 bases and J 9 bases, leaving 9 bases between the germline ends. CDR1 is MNHNS and CDR2 is SASEGT in the germline V gene. There are 13 residues in the CDR3. This CDR3 reads CASSEAGVGEQFF. The CDR3 nucleotides read TGTGCCAGCAGTGAAGCTGGGGTTGGTGAGCAGTTCTTC.

In its sample, this clonotype was seen a few times. The J gene is TRBJ2-3, the V gene TRBV9, with a possible D match to TRBD1 (6 bases). CDR1 SGDLS and CDR2 YYNGEE come from the germline V gene. The length of the CDR3 is 15 residues. Trimming took off 3 bases at V and 7 bases at J, with 18 bases between the two ends. The CDR3 bases are TGTGCCAGCAGCGATAGGGGGAATACTTTGAATACGCAGTATTTT. Translation gives CASSDRGNTLNTQYF.

Only a few counts were recorded for this clonotype. The chain links TRBV7-9 to TRBJ2-1; 10 bases are a match to TRBD1. J was trimmed by 10 bases and V by 1 base; bases with no gene match: 4. CDR1 is SEHNR and CDR2 is FQNEAQ in the germline V gene (reference sequence). The CDR3 totals 14 residues. CDR3 region: CASSLGQGAEEQFF. CDR3 nucleotide sequence: TGTGCCAGCAGCTTAGGACAGGGGGCCGAGGAGCAGTTCTTC.

The chain uses TRBV29-1 and TRBJ2-3; weak D call: TRBD1 (5 bases). The V and J ends lost 0 bases and 0 bases respectively, with 16 bases between them. The germline gives CDR1 SQVTM, CDR2 ANQGSEA. The CDR3 sequence is 17 residues long. This CDR3 is CSVEDHGAERSTDTQYF. For the CDR3, the DNA is TGCAGCGTTGAAGATCATGGGGCAGAGCGAAGCACAGATACGCAGTATTTT.